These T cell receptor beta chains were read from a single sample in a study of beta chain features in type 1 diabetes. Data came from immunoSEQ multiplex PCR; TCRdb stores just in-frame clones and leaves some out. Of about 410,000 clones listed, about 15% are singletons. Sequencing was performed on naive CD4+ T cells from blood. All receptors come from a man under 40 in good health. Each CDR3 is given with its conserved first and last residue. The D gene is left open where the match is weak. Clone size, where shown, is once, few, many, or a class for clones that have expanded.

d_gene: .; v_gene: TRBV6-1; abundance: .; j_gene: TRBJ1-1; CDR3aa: CASMLERRTEAFF; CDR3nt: TGTGCCAGCATGTTGGAACGGAGGACTGAAGCTTTCTTT
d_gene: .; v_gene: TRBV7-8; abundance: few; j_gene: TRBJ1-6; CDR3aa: CASSFGRDNSPLHF; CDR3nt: TGTGCCAGCAGCTTTGGCAGAGACAATTCACCCCTCCACTTT
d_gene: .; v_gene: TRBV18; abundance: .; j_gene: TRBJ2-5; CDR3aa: CASATGRETQYF; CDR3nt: TGTGCCAGCGCAACGGGGCGGGAGACCCAGTACTTC
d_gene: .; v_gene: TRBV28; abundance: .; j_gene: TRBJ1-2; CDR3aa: CASSTQSYGYTF; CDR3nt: TGTGCCAGCAGTACACAGAGTTATGGCTACACCTTC
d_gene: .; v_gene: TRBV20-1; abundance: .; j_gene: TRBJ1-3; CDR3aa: CSARQGNTIYF; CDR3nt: TGCAGTGCTAGGCAGGGAAACACCATATATTTT
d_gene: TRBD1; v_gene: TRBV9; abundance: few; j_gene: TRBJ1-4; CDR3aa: CASSVGFGQGGEKLFF; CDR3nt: TGTGCCAGCAGCGTAGGATTTGGACAGGGAGGCGAAAAACTGTTTTTT
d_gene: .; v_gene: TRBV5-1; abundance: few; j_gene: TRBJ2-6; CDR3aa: CASSFRGSGSGANVLTF; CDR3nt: TGCGCCAGCAGCTTCAGGGGATCGGGCTCTGGGGCCAACGTCCTGACTTTC
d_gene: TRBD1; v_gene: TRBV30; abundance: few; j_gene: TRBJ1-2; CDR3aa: CAWSSGTARYTF; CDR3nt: TGTGCCTGGAGTTCCGGGACAGCCCGCTACACCTTC
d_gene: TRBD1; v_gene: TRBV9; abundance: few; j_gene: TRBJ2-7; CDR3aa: CASSPQGQFSYEQYF; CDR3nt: TGTGCCAGCAGCCCCCAGGGACAGTTCTCCTACGAGCAGTACTTC
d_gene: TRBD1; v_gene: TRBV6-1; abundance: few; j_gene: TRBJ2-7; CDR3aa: CASSVSPTAGTGREQYF; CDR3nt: TGTGCCAGCAGTGTCTCACCTACTGCCGGGACAGGGAGGGAGCAGTACTTC
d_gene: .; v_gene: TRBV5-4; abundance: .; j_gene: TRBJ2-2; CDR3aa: CASSLDPGTGELFF; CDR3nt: TGTGCCAGCAGCTTGGATCCGGGGACCGGGGAGCTGTTTTTT
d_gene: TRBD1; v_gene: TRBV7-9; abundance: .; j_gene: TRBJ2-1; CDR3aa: CASSLDGTGGHEQFF; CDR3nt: TGTGCCAGCAGCTTAGATGGGACAGGGGGCCATGAGCAGTTCTTC
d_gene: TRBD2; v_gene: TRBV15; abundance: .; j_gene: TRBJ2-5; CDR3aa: CATSRVLAGGQETQYF; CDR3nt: TGTGCCACCAGCAGAGTACTAGCGGGAGGGCAAGAGACCCAGTACTTC
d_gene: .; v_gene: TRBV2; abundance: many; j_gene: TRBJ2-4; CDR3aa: CASSEANIQYF; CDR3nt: TGTGCCAGCAGTGAAGCGAACATTCAGTACTTC
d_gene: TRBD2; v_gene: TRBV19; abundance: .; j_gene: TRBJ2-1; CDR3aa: CASSIRVTSGVGNEQFF; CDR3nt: TGTGCCAGTAGTATACGCGTAACTAGCGGGGTCGGCAATGAGCAGTTCTTC
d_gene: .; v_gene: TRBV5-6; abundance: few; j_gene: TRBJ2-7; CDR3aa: CASSLGTKLSYEQYF; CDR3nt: TGTGCCAGCAGCTTGGGCACGAAATTGTCCTACGAGCAGTACTTC
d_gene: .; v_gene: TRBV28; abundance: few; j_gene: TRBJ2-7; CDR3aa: CASSLLGISYEQYF; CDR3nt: TGTGCCAGCAGTTTATTGGGGATATCCTACGAGCAGTACTTC
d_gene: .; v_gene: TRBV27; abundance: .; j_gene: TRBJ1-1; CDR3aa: CASSYRENTEAFF; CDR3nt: TGTGCCAGCAGCTACAGGGAGAACACTGAAGCTTTCTTT
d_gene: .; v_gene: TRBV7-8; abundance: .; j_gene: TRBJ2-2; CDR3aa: CASTSPNTGELFF; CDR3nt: TGTGCCAGCACCAGTCCGAACACCGGGGAGCTGTTTTTT
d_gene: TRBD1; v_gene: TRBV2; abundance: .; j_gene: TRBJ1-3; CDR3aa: CASRDSASSGNTIYF; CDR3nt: TGTGCCAGTCGGGACAGCGCCAGCTCTGGAAACACCATATATTTT
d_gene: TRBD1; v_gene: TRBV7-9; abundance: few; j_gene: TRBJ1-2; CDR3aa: CASSWRGQGLAGYTF; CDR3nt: TGTGCCAGCAGCTGGCGAGGACAGGGGTTAGCTGGCTACACCTTC
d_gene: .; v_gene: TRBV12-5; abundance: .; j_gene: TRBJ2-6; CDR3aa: CASGPSGANVLTF; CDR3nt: TGTGCTAGTGGTCCGTCTGGGGCCAACGTCCTGACTTTC
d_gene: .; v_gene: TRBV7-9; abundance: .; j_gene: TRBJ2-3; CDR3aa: CASSLGRAFSTDTQYF; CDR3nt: TGTGCCAGCAGCTTGGGGCGAGCCTTCAGCACAGATACGCAGTATTTT
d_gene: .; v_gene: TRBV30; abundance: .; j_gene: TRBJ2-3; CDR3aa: CAWDRLVADTQYF; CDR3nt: TGTGCCTGGGACAGACTAGTGGCAGATACGCAGTATTTT
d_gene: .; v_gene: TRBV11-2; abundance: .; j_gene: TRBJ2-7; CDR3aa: CASSPGTVSYEQYF; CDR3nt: TGTGCCAGCAGCCCCGGGACGGTCTCCTACGAGCAGTACTTC